The next 2 T cell receptor beta chains were all read from a single sample in a study of cytomegalovirus exposure and HLA in healthy donors (dated by TCRdb to about 2017). Library construction relied on the immunoSEQ multiplex PCR assay. TCRdb took over this immuneACCESS table, retaining in-frame rearrangements with V and J assigned. Such tables are incomplete; in checked studies, under half of the missing clones stem from an unresolved V gene, and the remainder is unexplained. The sample has 190,000 or so clones on record, around 82% of them singletons. The top ten constitute under 3.5% of the sample. The sequencing sample was made of PBMCs. These receptors all stem from a woman aged 18-29 years in good health and CMV-seropositive.

This chain uses TRBV5-8 with TRBJ1-1; D is possibly TRBD1 (5 bases). The CDR3 runs to 13 residues. Germline V lookup: CDR1 SGHTS, CDR2 YDEGEE. Trimming took off 1 base at V and 5 bases at J, with 9 bases between the two ends. CDR3 sequence reads: CASSLMGHTEAFF. The CDR3 bases are TGTGCCAGCAGCTTGATGGGGCATACTGAAGCTTTCTTT.

The chain couples TRBV6-5 to TRBJ1-6; D is possibly TRBD1 (6 bases). V shed 5 bases and J shed 4 bases, with 9 bases lying between them. Germline V gives CDR1 MNHEY, CDR2 SVGAGI. This CDR3 contains 14 residues. The CDR3 here is CASSQDSYNSPLHF. As DNA, the CDR3 is TGTGCCAGCAGTCAGGACAGTTATAATTCACCCCTCCACTTT.